The clone carrying this T cell receptor (beta chain) was recorded a few times. Its antigen is unknown. The data are from a study of blood T cells in healthy people across ages. Per individual sample, total RNA of at least 6 micrograms was extracted. The study's findings and limits: PBMCs left unsorted prevented a conclusive naive versus antigen-experienced comparison. Donors of long life had a larger count of naive CD4+ cells and greater diversity than aged donors.

Together with a sample-barcoded 5' primer, a J-beta primer mix was included in a second PCR lasting roughly 7 to 11 cycles. TCRdb reprocessed the 5' RACE reads via MiXCR and lists one record per CDR3 protein. The table records 750,000 to 950,000 distinct CDR3 sequences, approximately 24% of them present only once. This CDR3 spans 14 amino acids. Trimming shortened V by 7 bases and J by 4 bases, and 17 bases separated the two germline ends. Germline CDR1 and CDR2: SGHRS and YFSETQ. These data also formed part of another study, on T cells of mothers and their children.

The clonotype originates from a boy aged 5-17 years in good health. V is TRBV5-1 and J is TRBJ1-2; the D is unclear. Sequencing was carried out using blood. CDR3 coding DNA: TGCGCCAGCGGCAAACAAGGACGGCTCTATGGCTACACCTTC. Amino acids: CASGKQGRLYGYTF.